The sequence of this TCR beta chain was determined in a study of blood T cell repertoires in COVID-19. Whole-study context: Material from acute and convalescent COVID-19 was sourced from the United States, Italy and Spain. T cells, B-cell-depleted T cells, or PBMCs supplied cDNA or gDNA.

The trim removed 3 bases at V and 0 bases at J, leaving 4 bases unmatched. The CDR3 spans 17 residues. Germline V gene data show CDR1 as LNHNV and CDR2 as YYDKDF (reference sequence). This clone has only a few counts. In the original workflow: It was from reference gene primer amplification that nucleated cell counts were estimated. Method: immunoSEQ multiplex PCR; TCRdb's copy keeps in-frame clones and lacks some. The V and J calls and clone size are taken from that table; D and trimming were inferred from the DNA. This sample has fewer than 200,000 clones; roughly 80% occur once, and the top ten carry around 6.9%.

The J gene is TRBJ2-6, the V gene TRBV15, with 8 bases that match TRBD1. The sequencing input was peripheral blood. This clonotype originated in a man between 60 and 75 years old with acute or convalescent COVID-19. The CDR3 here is CATSSDRGSSGANVLTF. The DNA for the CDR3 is TGTGCCACCAGCAGTGACAGGGGATCCTCTGGGGCCAACGTCCTGACTTTC.